Shown below are 10 T cell receptor beta chains from a single sample sequenced in a study of blood T cell repertoires in COVID-19. Clones were sequenced by immunoSEQ multiplex PCR, and TCRdb holds only the in-frame ones, with some missing. The repertoire consists of about 200,000 clones, with approximately 82% occurring once and the leading ten covering 6.9%. The source material was peripheral blood. Receptors were obtained from a human donor with acute or convalescent COVID-19. The donor label of this sample is uncertain.

This rearrangement joins TRBV25-1 to TRBJ2-3; 12 bases map to TRBD2. CDR3 size: 16 residues. Germline trimming cut 4 bases from V and 0 bases from J; bases unmatched to any gene: 2. Germline V lookup: CDR1 MGHDK, CDR2 SYGVNS. CDR3 in amino acids: CASSVGTSGSTDTQYF. The CDR3 DNA sequence: TGTGCCAGCAGTGTAGGGACTAGCGGGAGCACAGATACGCAGTATTTT. Full variable domain (rest looked up from reference TRBV25-1 and TRBJ2-3): EADIYQTPRYLVIGTGKKITLECSQTMGHDKMYWYQQDPGMELHLIHYSYGVNSTEKGDLSSESTVSRIRTEHFPLTLESARPSHTSQYLCASSVGTSGSTDTQYFGPGTRLTVL.

The J gene is TRBJ2-7, the V gene TRBV30; 8 bases fit TRBD1. CDR1 GTSNPN and CDR2 SVGIG come from the germline V gene (reference sequence). The CDR3 is 12 amino acids. J lost 5 bases, V lost 6 bases, and 6 bases had no gene match. Written as DNA, the CDR3 is TGTGCCTGCACAGACAGGGGCCACGAGCAGTACTTC. Translated, it gives CACTDRGHEQYF.

V and J are TRBV18 and TRBJ2-7; the D is unclear. The V end lost 3 bases, the J end lost 1 base, and 7 bases lay between the germline ends. Germline V lookup: CDR1 KGHSH, CDR2 LQKENI. The CDR3 is 13 residues long. The CDR3 loop reads CASSPRVSYEQYF. The CDR3 DNA reads TGTGCCAGCTCACCTCGGGTATCCTACGAGCAGTACTTC.

The chain carries TRBV7-2 and TRBJ2-1; 9 positions agree with TRBD2. The CDR3 covers 14 residues. Germline CDR1 and CDR2: SGHTA and FQGNSA. Losses at the gene ends were 3 bases for V and 5 bases for J; bases not matched to a gene: 2. The CDR3 region has the DNA TGTGCCAGCAGCTTGTGGACTAGCGACAATGAGCAGTTCTTC. Translation gives CASSLWTSDNEQFF.

The chain joins TRBV6-6 to TRBJ1-2, with D possibly matching TRBD1 (6 bases). Deletions cut 6 bases from V and 0 bases from J, with 14 bases between. CDR1 is MNHNY and CDR2 is SVGAGI in the germline V gene (reference sequence). The CDR3 runs to 15 residues. CDR3 bases: TGTGCCAGCAGCAGGACCGGGACACCTAACTATGGCTACACCTTC. Translating gives CASSRTGTPNYGYTF.

This clone was counted between two and nine times. V gene TRBV28 combines with J gene TRBJ1-1; possible D gene TRBD1, 6 bases. Trimming left V 3 bases short and J 4 bases short, with 12 bases between. The CDR3 sequence is 14 residues long. In germline, CDR1 is MDHEN, CDR2 SYDVKM. The CDR3 region is CASSLGRGSTEAFF. CDR3 nucleotides: TGTGCCAGCAGTTTGGGGAGGGGGAGCACTGAAGCTTTCTTT.

The CDR3 DNA reads as TGTGCCAGCAGCTTACCTGCGTCTCCGGGGGCTGGAAACACCATATATTTT. Its protein is CASSLPASPGAGNTIYF. V usage is TRBV7-6 and J usage is TRBJ1-3, with D perhaps matching TRBD1 (5 bases). The CDR3 has 17 residues. V lost 2 bases and J 2 bases, leaving 16 bases between the germline ends. From germline, CDR1 is SGHVS and CDR2 FNYEAQ.

This CDR3 reads CAWGTGPKLFF. In DNA, the CDR3 is TGTGCCTGGGGGACAGGGCCAAAACTGTTTTTT. The chain combines TRBV30 with TRBJ1-4, with TRBD1 identical over 9 bases. Unmatched junction bases numbered 2, after V lost 5 bases and J lost 10 bases. This CDR3 contains 11 residues. Germline CDR1 reads GTSNPN; CDR2 reads SVGIG (reference sequence).

The chain has TRBV5-6 and TRBJ1-2; D is unresolved. Germline V gene data show CDR1 as SGHDT and CDR2 as YYEEEE. There are 15 residues in the CDR3. The V end was cut by 7 bases, the J end by 3 bases, with 19 bases between. The CDR3: CASSPRAPRDYGYTF. CDR3 in DNA: TGTGCCAGCTCCCCCCGGGCCCCGCGGGACTATGGCTACACCTTC. The whole variable domain, remainder taken from reference TRBV5-6 and TRBJ1-2, is DAGVTQSPTHLIKTRGQQVTLRCSPKSGHDTVSWYQQALGQGPQFIFQYYEEEERQRGNFPDRFSGHQFPNYSSELNVNALLLGDSALYLCASSPRAPRDYGYTFGSGTRLTVV.

This chain joins TRBV9 and TRBJ2-5; 7 positions match TRBD1. The CDR3 has 14 amino acids. Germline CDR1 SGDLS, CDR2 YYNGEE. V dropped 4 bases and J dropped 7; count of bases not matched to a gene: 10. This chain's CDR3 is CASSPGQAQGTQYF. The CDR3 DNA is TGTGCCAGCAGCCCTGGACAGGCCCAGGGGACCCAGTACTTC.